The 17 T cell receptor beta chains below come from one sample, sequenced in a study of CD8+ T cells in alopecia areata. Treatment here: oral pan-JAK inhibitor, 5-10 mg twice daily. Sequencing used cDNA as its template, made by extracting RNA and reverse transcribing it. This table comes from immunoSEQ multiplex PCR, and its TCRdb copy is limited to in-frame clones, with some not included. The profile shows 150,000 to 200,000 clones, just under 65% of them singletons. The sequenced sample was CD4+ T cells sorted from blood, obtained between weeks 49 and 50, from a patient treated with tofacitinib. Receptors originate from a human donor with alopecia areata.

The genes are TRBV30 and TRBJ1-5, with 7 bases aligning to TRBD1. V trimming: 0 bases; J trimming: 3 bases; junction bases outside the gene matches: 5. The CDR3 runs 15 residues. Germline V gene sequence: CDR1 GTSNPN, CDR2 SVGIG (reference sequence). The CDR3 region is CAWSVQGTDNQPQHF. CDR3 sequence (DNA): TGTGCCTGGAGTGTACAGGGGACAGACAATCAGCCCCAGCATTTT.

This clone was seen more than once but under ten times. The V call is TRBV30, the J call TRBJ2-1, with 10 nucleotides matching TRBD1. J lost 10 bases, V lost 4 bases, and 7 bases had no gene match. Germline V gene sequence: CDR1 GTSNPN, CDR2 SVGIG (reference sequence). CDR3 size: 13 residues. This chain's CDR3 is CAWTGTGAIEQFF. The CDR3 bases are TGTGCCTGGACCGGGACAGGGGCAATCGAGCAGTTCTTC.

This clone was seen more than once but under ten times. V usage is TRBV29-1 and J usage is TRBJ2-7; no clear D gene. CDR1 is SQVTM, CDR2 ANQGSEA, per germline. The V end lost 2 bases, the J end lost 2 bases, and 10 bases lay between the germline ends. This CDR3 is 13 amino acids long. The CDR3 nucleotides are TGCAGCGTTGAATCTCCCAGCACCTACGAGCAGTACTTC. As protein: CSVESPSTYEQYF.

This clone has just a few counts. This chain connects TRBV5-6 to TRBJ2-3; no clear D gene. V gave up 0 bases and J gave up 0 bases, with 8 bases separating them. The CDR3 length is 15 residues. Germline loops: CDR1 SGHDT, CDR2 YYEEEE. CDR3 sequence reads: CASSLGSGSTDTQYF. The CDR3 DNA sequence: TGTGCCAGCAGCTTGGGGTCAGGTAGCACAGATACGCAGTATTTT.

The gene calls are TRBV28 and TRBJ2-3; 9 bases line up with TRBD2. CDR1 is MDHEN and CDR2 is SYDVKM in the germline V gene. The CDR3 sequence is 15 residues long. Trimming cost V 8 bases and J 2 bases; bases outside gene matches: 8. CDR3 nucleotides: TGTGCCAGCGGATGGCGGGGGGGGAACACAGATACGCAGTATTTT. Translation gives CASGWRGGNTDTQYF. The whole variable domain, remainder taken from reference TRBV28 and TRBJ2-3, is DVKVTQSSRYLVKRTGEKVFLECVQDMDHENMFWYRQDPGLGLRLIYFSYDVKMKEKGDIPEGYSVSREKKERFSLILESASTNQTSMYLCASGWRGGNTDTQYFGPGTRLTVL.

This chain links TRBV6-5 with TRBJ2-7, with D perhaps matching TRBD2 (6 bases). This CDR3 contains 14 residues. Germline CDR1 MNHEY, CDR2 SVGAGI. The germline V and J ends were trimmed by 6 bases and 0 bases, with 12 bases remaining between them. This chain's CDR3 is CASSPGTHSYEQYF. The CDR3 bases are TGTGCCAGCAGCCCCGGGACTCACTCCTACGAGCAGTACTTC.

The V call is TRBV2, the J call TRBJ2-7; D unclear. Between the trimmed V and J ends, which lost 2 bases and 5 bases, there was a span of 16 bases. The germline V gene has CDR1 SNHLY and CDR2 FYNNEI. This CDR3 comprises 15 residues. The CDR3 bases are TGTGCCAGCAGTGAACCCCGTGGGCCTCGGAACGAGCAGTACTTC. As protein: CASSEPRGPRNEQYF.

The V and J genes are TRBV2 and TRBJ2-2; D is uncertain. Germline CDR1 SNHLY, CDR2 FYNNEI. The CDR3 is made up of 14 amino acids. The V end was cut by 5 bases, the J end by 0 bases, with 7 bases between. The chain's CDR3 is CASSRTSNTGELFF. The CDR3 DNA sequence: TGTGCCAGCAGTCGCACCTCGAACACCGGGGAGCTGTTTTTT.

This clone appeared a few times. The chain is built from TRBV5-1 and TRBJ2-7, with TRBD1 matching over 10 bases. The CDR3 spans 14 residues. J was trimmed by 1 base and V by 3 bases; bases with no gene match: 1. The germline CDR1 and CDR2 sequences are SGHRS and YFSETQ. The CDR3 DNA follows: TGCGCCAGCAGCTGGACAGGGGGATCCTACGAGCAGTACTTC. Translation: CASSWTGGSYEQYF. Full variable domain (remainder filled in from reference TRBV5-1 and TRBJ2-7): KAGVTQTPRYLIKTRGQQVTLSCSPISGHRSVSWYQQTPGQGLQFLFEYFSETQRNKGNFPGRFSGRQFSNSRSEMNVSTLELGDSALYLCASSWTGGSYEQYFGPGTRLTVT.

The chain has TRBV5-1 and TRBJ1-5; D not resolved. From germline, CDR1 is SGHRS and CDR2 YFSETQ. This CDR3 spans 13 amino acids. Trimming took 4 bases from V and 5 from J, leaving 10 bases between them. CDR3 amino acids: CASSLSGDQPQHF. The CDR3 DNA reads TGCGCCAGCAGCCTGAGCGGGGATCAGCCCCAGCATTTT.

The genes are TRBV30 and TRBJ1-2, with 9 bases identical to TRBD1. This CDR3 contains 15 residues. The V gene end was trimmed by 4 bases and the J gene end by 7 bases; junction bases not matched to a gene: 13. CDR1 GTSNPN and CDR2 SVGIG come from the germline V gene (reference sequence). The CDR3 DNA sequence: TGTGCCTGGACTTTAGGGGGACAGGGCGATGTTGGCTACACCTTC. It encodes CAWTLGGQGDVGYTF.

CDR3 in amino acids: CASNRIGGRGYGYTF. In DNA, the CDR3 is TGTGCCAGCAATCGTATTGGGGGAAGAGGCTATGGCTACACCTTC. V usage is TRBV19 and J usage is TRBJ1-2, with a tentative D call TRBD1 (5 bases). Germline-derived CDR1 and CDR2 are LNHDA and SQIVND (reference sequence). The V end was cut by 9 bases, the J end by 4 bases, with 21 bases between. The CDR3 runs 15 residues.

With respect to this clone: This could be a read error, since a much larger clone is one nucleotide away. CDR3 sequence: CASSLDTEAFF. The CDR3 DNA is TGTGCCAGCAGCTTGGACACTGAAGCTTTCTTT. The rearrangement joins TRBV5-6 to TRBJ1-1; no clear D. The CDR3 sequence is 11 residues long. The V end was cut by 0 bases, the J end by 3 bases, with 0 bases between. Germline V gene data show CDR1 as SGHDT and CDR2 as YYEEEE. Full variable domain (outside the CDR3, taken from reference TRBV5-6 and TRBJ1-1): DAGVTQSPTHLIKTRGQQVTLRCSPKSGHDTVSWYQQALGQGPQFIFQYYEEEERQRGNFPDRFSGHQFPNYSSELNVNALLLGDSALYLCASSLDTEAFFGQGTRLTVV.

CDR3 residues: CSGGTGAEQYF. DNA of the CDR3: TGCAGCGGGGGAACAGGGGCCGAGCAGTACTTC. The chain recombines TRBV29-1 with TRBJ2-7; 7 bases are shared with TRBD1. Unmatched junction bases numbered 6, after V lost 7 bases and J lost 6 bases. The CDR3 totals 11 residues. Germline CDR1 and CDR2: SQVTM and ANQGSEA.

The rearrangement uses TRBV30 and TRBJ2-3; 8 bases line up with TRBD2. CDR1 is GTSNPN and CDR2 is SVGIG in the germline V gene (reference sequence). Germline trimming cut 4 bases from V and 5 bases from J; bases unmatched to any gene: 8. The CDR3 sequence is 14 residues long. CDR3 sequence: CAWNRRGAEDTQYF. In DNA, the CDR3 is TGTGCCTGGAATAGGCGGGGGGCTGAAGATACGCAGTATTTT.

This clone was picked up a small number of times. This chain links TRBV29-1 with TRBJ2-6; the D gene is possibly TRBD1 (6 bases). The germline V and J ends were trimmed by 5 bases and 0 bases, with 11 bases remaining between them. Per the germline V gene, CDR1 is SQVTM and CDR2 is ANQGSEA. This CDR3 is built from 15 residues. DNA of the CDR3: TGCAGCGTTCTCTCAGGGGTCTCTGGGGCCAACGTCCTGACTTTC. This translates into CSVLSGVSGANVLTF.

The rearrangement links TRBV29-1 to TRBJ1-1, with unresolved D. The CDR3 runs to 12 residues. Trimming took off 3 bases at V and 1 base at J, with 6 bases between the two ends. In germline, CDR1 is SQVTM, CDR2 ANQGSEA. The CDR3 nucleotides read TGCAGCGTTGACGAGTCGAACACTGAAGCTTTCTTT. Encoded protein: CSVDESNTEAFF.